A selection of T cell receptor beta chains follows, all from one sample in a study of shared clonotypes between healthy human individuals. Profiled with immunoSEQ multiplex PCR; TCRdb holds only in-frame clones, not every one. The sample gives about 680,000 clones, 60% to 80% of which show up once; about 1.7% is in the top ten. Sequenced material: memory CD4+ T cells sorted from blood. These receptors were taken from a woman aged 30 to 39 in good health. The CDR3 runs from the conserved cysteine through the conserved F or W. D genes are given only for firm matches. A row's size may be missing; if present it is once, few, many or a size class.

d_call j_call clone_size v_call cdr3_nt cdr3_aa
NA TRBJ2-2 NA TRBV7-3 TGTGCCAGCAGCTTAACGGTCAGAAACACCGGGGAGCTGTTTTTT CASSLTVRNTGELFF
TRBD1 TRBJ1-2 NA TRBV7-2 TGTGCCAGCAGCCCCGGACAGGGGGACTATGGCTACACCTTC CASSPGQGDYGYTF
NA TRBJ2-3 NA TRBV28 TGTGCCAGCAGTTTACAAGGGTCAGATACGCAGTATTTT CASSLQGSDTQYF
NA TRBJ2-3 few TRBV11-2 TGTGCCAGCAGCTTGGATTCGGGAACCGGTCTTTTCACAGATACGCAGTATTTT CASSLDSGTGLFTDTQYF
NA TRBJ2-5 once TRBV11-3 TGTGCCAGCAGCCCTACTACCACCTGGCTCGGGGACCCACAAGAGACCCAGTACTTC CASSPTTTWLGDPQETQYF
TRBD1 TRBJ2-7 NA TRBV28 TGTGCCAGCAGTTTAGCCGGGACAGGGGGCTACGAGCAGTACTTC CASSLAGTGGYEQYF
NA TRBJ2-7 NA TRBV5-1 TGCGCCAGCAGCTTGGGAGGGGCTAGCGTGCTCTACGAGCAGTACTTC CASSLGGASVLYEQYF
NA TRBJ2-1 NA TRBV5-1 TGCGCCAGCAGCCTACTCGGTTTGTCCTCGACCCGCAATGAGCAGTTCTTC CASSLLGLSSTRNEQFF
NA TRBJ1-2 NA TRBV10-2 TGCGCCAGCAAGCGTGACCCTTTTAACTATGGCTACACCTTC CASKRDPFNYGYTF
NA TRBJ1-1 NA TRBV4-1 TGCGCCAGCAGCCCCCGGACAGCTCAAGCTTTCTTT CASSPRTAQAFF